The 5 T cell receptor beta chains below come from one sample, sequenced in a study of cytomegalovirus exposure and HLA in healthy donors. The PCR employed 60 Vbeta primers together with 13 Jbeta primers. Measured with immunoSEQ multiplex PCR; TCRdb has only the in-frame clones, and not every one. The sample lists 55,000 to 80,000 clones; around 72% were seen once. Material for sequencing was PBMCs. The receptors derive from a woman younger than 45 in good health and CMV-seropositive.

The V gene is TRBV30, the J gene TRBJ1-4, with D possibly matching TRBD1 (5 bases). The CDR3 sequence is 13 residues long. Trimming cost V 8 bases and J 0 bases, with 10 bases left between them. Germline CDR1 and CDR2: GTSNPN and SVGIG (reference sequence). The CDR3 here is CAGGGTTNEKLFF. The CDR3 DNA sequence: TGTGCCGGGGGGGGGACAACTAATGAAAAACTGTTTTTT.

The rearrangement uses TRBV29-1 and TRBJ1-5, with a possible D match to TRBD1 (6 bases). The CDR3 is 15 amino acids. The V gene's germline CDR1 is SQVTM and CDR2 ANQGSEA. The V end lost 5 bases, the J end lost 0 bases, and 14 bases lay between the germline ends. Here the CDR3 reads CSVSQGSGSNQPQHF. The CDR3 bases are TGCAGCGTTTCACAGGGTTCGGGTAGCAATCAGCCCCAGCATTTT.

The CDR3 reads CASSDGPGGTQYF. CDR3 bases: TGTGCCAGCAGTGACGGGCCCGGGGGGACCCAGTACTTC. The V call is TRBV6-1, the J call TRBJ2-5; perhaps TRBD2 as D (6 bases). Trimming removed 3 bases at V and 7 bases at J, with 12 bases between. Germline CDR1 MNHNS, CDR2 SASEGT. The CDR3 sequence is 13 residues long.

A few counts support this clone. CDR3 sequence (DNA): TGTGCCAGCAGTTTTCGGACAGGGATCTTGAACACTGAAGCTTTCTTT. This translates into CASSFRTGILNTEAFF. V and J are TRBV28 and TRBJ1-1; 8 nucleotides agree with TRBD1. The CDR3 totals 16 residues. From germline, CDR1 is MDHEN and CDR2 SYDVKM. Trimming cost V 3 bases and J 0 bases; bases outside gene matches: 6.

This chain links TRBV30 with TRBJ2-7; 7 positions match TRBD1. Germline V CDR1 and CDR2: GTSNPN, SVGIG (reference sequence). V lost 2 bases, J lost 6 bases, and 7 bases stayed unmatched. The CDR3 has 13 amino acids. The CDR3 nucleotides are TGTGCCTGGAGTTCTACCCCAGGGGGCGAGCAGTACTTC. As protein: CAWSSTPGGEQYF.